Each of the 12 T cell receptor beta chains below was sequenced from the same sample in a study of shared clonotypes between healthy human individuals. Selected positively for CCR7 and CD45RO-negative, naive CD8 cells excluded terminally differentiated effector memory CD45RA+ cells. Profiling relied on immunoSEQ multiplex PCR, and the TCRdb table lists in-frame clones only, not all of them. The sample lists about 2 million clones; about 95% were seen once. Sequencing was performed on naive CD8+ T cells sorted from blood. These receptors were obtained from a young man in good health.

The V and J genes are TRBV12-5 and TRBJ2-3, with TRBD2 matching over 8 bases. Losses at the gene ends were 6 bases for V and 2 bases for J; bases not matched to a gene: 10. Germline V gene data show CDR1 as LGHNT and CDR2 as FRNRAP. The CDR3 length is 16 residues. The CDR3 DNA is TGTGCTAGTGGGGAGTTGGCGGGAGGAGTCACAGATACGCAGTATTTT. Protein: CASGELAGGVTDTQYF.

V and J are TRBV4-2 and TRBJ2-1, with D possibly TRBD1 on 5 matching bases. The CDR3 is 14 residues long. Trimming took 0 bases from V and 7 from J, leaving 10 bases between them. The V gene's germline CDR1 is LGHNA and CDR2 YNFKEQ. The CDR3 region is CASSQDAGLNEQFF. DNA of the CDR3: TGTGCCAGCAGCCAAGATGCAGGGTTGAATGAGCAGTTCTTC.

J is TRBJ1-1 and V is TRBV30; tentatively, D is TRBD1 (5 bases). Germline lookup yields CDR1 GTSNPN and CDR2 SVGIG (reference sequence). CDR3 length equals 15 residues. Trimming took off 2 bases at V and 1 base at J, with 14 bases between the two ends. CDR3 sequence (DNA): TGTGCCTGGAGTTTAACGGGACTTAAGAACACTGAAGCTTTCTTT. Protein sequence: CAWSLTGLKNTEAFF.

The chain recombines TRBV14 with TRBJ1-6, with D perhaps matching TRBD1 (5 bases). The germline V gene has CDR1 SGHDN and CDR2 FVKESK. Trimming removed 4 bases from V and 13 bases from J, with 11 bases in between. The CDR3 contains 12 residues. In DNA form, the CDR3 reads TGTGCCAGCAGCCCGGGACCGGGGCCCCTCCACTTT. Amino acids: CASSPGPGPLHF.

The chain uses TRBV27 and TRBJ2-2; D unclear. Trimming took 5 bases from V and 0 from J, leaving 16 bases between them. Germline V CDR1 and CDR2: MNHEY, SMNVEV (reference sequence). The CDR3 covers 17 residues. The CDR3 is CASSPQTILPNTGELFF. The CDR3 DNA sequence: TGTGCCAGCAGTCCCCAGACCATACTTCCGAACACCGGGGAGCTGTTTTTT.

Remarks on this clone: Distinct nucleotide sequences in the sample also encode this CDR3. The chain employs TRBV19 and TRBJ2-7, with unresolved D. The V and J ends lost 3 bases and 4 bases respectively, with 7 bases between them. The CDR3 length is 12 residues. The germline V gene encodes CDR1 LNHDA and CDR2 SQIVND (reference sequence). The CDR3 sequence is CASSIDGYEQYF. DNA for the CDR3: TGTGCCAGTAGTATTGACGGGTACGAGCAGTACTTC.

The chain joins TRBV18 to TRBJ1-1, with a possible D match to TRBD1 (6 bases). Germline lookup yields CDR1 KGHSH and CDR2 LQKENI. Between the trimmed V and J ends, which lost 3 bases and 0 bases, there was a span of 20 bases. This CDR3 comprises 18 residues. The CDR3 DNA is TGTGCCAGCTCACCCGGACAGCTAGTTCCAAGCTTGAACACTGAAGCTTTCTTT. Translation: CASSPGQLVPSLNTEAFF.

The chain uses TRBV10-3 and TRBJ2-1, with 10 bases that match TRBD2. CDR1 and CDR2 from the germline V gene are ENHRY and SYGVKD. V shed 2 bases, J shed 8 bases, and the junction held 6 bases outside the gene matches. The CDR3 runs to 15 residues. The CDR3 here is CAISEGASGSYEQFF. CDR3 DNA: TGTGCCATCAGTGAGGGGGCTAGCGGGAGCTATGAGCAGTTCTTC.

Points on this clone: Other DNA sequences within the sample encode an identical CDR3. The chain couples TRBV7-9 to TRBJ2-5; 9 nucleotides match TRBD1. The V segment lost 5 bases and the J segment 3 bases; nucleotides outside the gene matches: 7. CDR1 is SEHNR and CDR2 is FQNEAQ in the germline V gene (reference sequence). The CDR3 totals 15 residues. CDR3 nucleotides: TGTGCCAGCAGCAGAACCACAGGGGGCAAAGAGACCCAGTACTTC. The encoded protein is CASSRTTGGKETQYF.

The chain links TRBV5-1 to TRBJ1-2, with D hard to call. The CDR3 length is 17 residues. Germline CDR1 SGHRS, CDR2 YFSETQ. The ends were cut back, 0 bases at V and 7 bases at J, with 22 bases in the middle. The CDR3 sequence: CASSLGAQGRMGAGYTF. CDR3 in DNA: TGCGCCAGCAGCTTGGGGGCTCAAGGGCGCATGGGCGCTGGCTACACCTTC.

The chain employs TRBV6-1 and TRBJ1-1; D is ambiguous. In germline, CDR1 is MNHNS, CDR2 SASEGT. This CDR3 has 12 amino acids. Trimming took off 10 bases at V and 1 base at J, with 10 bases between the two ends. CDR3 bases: TGTGCCATCACCGGGAAGAACACTGAAGCTTTCTTT. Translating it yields CAITGKNTEAFF.

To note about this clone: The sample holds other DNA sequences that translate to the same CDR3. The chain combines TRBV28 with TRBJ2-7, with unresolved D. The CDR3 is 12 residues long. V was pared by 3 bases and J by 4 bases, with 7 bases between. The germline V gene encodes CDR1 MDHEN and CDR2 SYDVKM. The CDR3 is CASSLGRYEQYF. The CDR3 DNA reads TGTGCCAGCAGTTTGGGCAGATACGAGCAGTACTTC.